The present entry profiles one T cell receptor beta chain with its context. The source of the sample is a study of blood T cell repertoires in COVID-19. Germline loops: CDR1 SGHKS, CDR2 YYEKEE (reference sequence). V shed 1 base and J shed 5 bases, with 9 bases lying between them. The CDR3 extends over 13 amino acids. Profiling relied on immunoSEQ multiplex PCR, and the TCRdb table lists in-frame clones only, not all of them. The sample holds 250,000 to 300,000 clones; 75% to 90% are singletons and the top ten take roughly 10%. The sequence was collected from a woman aged 70 to 79 with COVID-19, enrolled during active disease. The chain links TRBV5-5 to TRBJ1-1; TRBD1 might be the D (5 bases). Sequenced material: peripheral blood. The CDR3 DNA follows: TGTGCCAGCAGCTTGAATCCAGGGACTGAAGCTTTCTTT. Translated: CASSLNPGTEAFF. The variable domain in full, completed from reference TRBV5-5 and TRBJ1-1, reads DAGVTQSPTHLIKTRGQQVTLRCSPISGHKSVSWYQQVLGQGPQFIFQYYEKEERGRGNFPDRFSARQFPNYSSELNVNALLLGDSALYLCASSLNPGTEAFFGQGTRLTVV.